These 27 T cell receptor beta chains came from one sample sequenced in a study of blood T cells in healthy people across ages. PCR was performed a second time for about 7 to 11 cycles using a sample-barcoded 5' primer and a J-beta primer mix. TCRdb reprocessed the 5' RACE reads with MiXCR, giving one entry per CDR3 protein. Of more than 900,000 distinct CDR3 sequences in the sample, 20% to 25% were seen once. A further study also used this sample, focusing on T cells of mothers and their children.

Material for sequencing was blood. The receptors were sampled from a girl aged 2 to 9 in good health.

The genes are TRBV14 and TRBJ2-7, with a possible D match to TRBD2 (5 bases). Trimming pared 0 bases from V and 3 bases from J, leaving 12 bases between. The CDR3 has 15 amino acids. The germline CDR1 and CDR2 sequences are SGHDN and FVKESK. The CDR3 spells CASSQESGFFYEQYF. DNA for the CDR3: TGTGCCAGCAGCCAAGAATCGGGATTTTTCTACGAGCAGTACTTC.

This rearrangement joins TRBV12-3 or TRBV12-4 to TRBJ2-1, with TRBD2 matching over 11 bases. V lost 8 bases and J lost 6; bases outside the gene matches: 6. CDR3 length: 14 residues. The CDR3 sequence is CASRLAGGFNEQFF. CDR3 DNA sequence: TGTGCCAGCCGCCTAGCGGGGGGCTTCAATGAGCAGTTCTTC.

This clonotype was observed many times. The chain joins TRBV6-1 to TRBJ1-5; 8 nucleotides match TRBD1. The CDR3 consists of 15 residues. The V and J ends lost 2 bases and 4 bases, in that order; junction bases with no gene match: 4. Germline V lookup: CDR1 MNHNS, CDR2 SASEGT. CDR3 coding DNA: TGTGCCAGCAGTGAACTTGGACAGGGAAATCAGCCCCAGCATTTT. Translating it yields CASSELGQGNQPQHF.

The chain links TRBV11-2 to TRBJ2-1; 11 bases are a match to TRBD2. CDR1 and CDR2 (germline): SGHAT, FQNNGV. The CDR3 has 17 amino acids. The V gene end was trimmed by 6 bases and the J gene end by 2 bases; junction bases not matched to a gene: 9. CDR3 DNA: TGTGCCAGCAGTTTATCCGTAGCGGGAGGGCCCTACAATGAGCAGTTCTTC. Residues: CASSLSVAGGPYNEQFF.

J is TRBJ2-1 and V is TRBV6-5; D call uncertain. The V end was cut by 0 bases, the J end by 4 bases, with 16 bases between. In germline, CDR1 is MNHEY, CDR2 SVGAGI. This CDR3 region has 17 residues. The CDR3 nucleotides read TGTGCCAGCAGTTACTCGGATACCACCGAAGAGTACAATGAGCAGTTCTTC. Translation: CASSYSDTTEEYNEQFF.

The chain employs TRBV25-1 and TRBJ2-1, with a possible D match to TRBD2 (6 bases). The V and J ends lost 4 bases and 11 bases respectively, with 9 bases between them. The CDR3 contains 11 residues. The germline CDR1 and CDR2 sequences are MGHDK and SYGVNS. CDR3 sequence reads: CASSVLAKQFF. CDR3 nucleotides: TGTGCCAGCAGTGTCCTAGCGAAGCAGTTCTTC. Using reference TRBV25-1 and TRBJ2-1 for the parts outside the CDR3, the full variable domain is EADIYQTPRYLVIGTGKKITLECSQTMGHDKMYWYQQDPGMELHLIHYSYGVNSTEKGDLSSESTVSRIRTEHFPLTLESARPSHTSQYLCASSVLAKQFFGPGTRLTVL.

The CDR3 DNA is TGTGCCAGCAGCAAAGAGGGGGCCGCGCTCCACTCCTACAATGAGCAGTTCTTC. Translation: CASSKEGAALHSYNEQFF. V gene TRBV21-1 combines with J gene TRBJ2-1; no check of the table's D call, TRBD1, against the DNA was made. TRBV21-1 is recorded as a pseudogene. The CDR3 is made up of 18 amino acids.

The J gene is TRBJ1-2, the V gene TRBV12-3 or TRBV12-4; perhaps TRBD1 as D (5 bases). The CDR3 covers 15 residues. V was clipped by 1 base and J by 2 bases, with 11 bases between them. For the CDR3, the DNA is TGTGCCAGCAGTTTAGGACAGAGCCTAAACTATGGCTACACCTTC. This gives the protein CASSLGQSLNYGYTF.

With respect to this clonotype: One junction end does not reproduce the germline sequence, and a read error may be involved. The CDR3 sequence: CTSSLGPQRGDIQYF. The CDR3 DNA follows: TGTACCAGCAGCTTGGGCCCCCAACGAGGAGACATTCAGTACTTC. The chain carries TRBV7-9 and TRBJ2-4; D unclear. CDR3 length equals 15 residues. Germline-derived CDR1 and CDR2 are SEHNR and FQNEAQ (reference sequence).

This chain uses TRBV4-1 with TRBJ2-1; 10 bases agree with TRBD2. The CDR3 covers 12 residues. Germline V gene sequence: CDR1 MGHRA, CDR2 YSYEKL. With 5 bases clipped from V and 15 bases from J, the junction kept 7 bases outside the gene matches. CDR3: CASSELAGLLFF. As DNA, the CDR3 is TGCGCCAGCAGCGAACTAGCGGGATTGCTGTTCTTC.

This sequence joins TRBV29-1 and TRBJ2-5, with a tentative D call TRBD1 (6 bases). Germline assignment: CDR1 SQVTM and CDR2 ANQGSEA. Trimming left V 6 bases short and J 1 base short, with 12 bases between. The CDR3 extends over 13 amino acids. CDR3 coding DNA: TGCAGCGTGGGGCCGACAGGCCAAGAGACCCAGTACTTC. It specifies CSVGPTGQETQYF. Variable domain in full (rest from reference TRBV29-1 and TRBJ2-5): SAVISQKPSRDICQRGTSLTIQCQVDSQVTMMFWYRQQPGQSLTLIATANQGSEATYESGFVIDKFPISRPNLTFSTLTVSNMSPEDSSIYLCSVGPTGQETQYFGPGTRLLVL.

This clonotype was picked up a small number of times. Germline and junction disagree at one end, which may indicate a read error. The chain couples TRBV7-2 to TRBJ1-5, with D unclear. Germline V gene sequence: CDR1 SGHTA, CDR2 FQGNSA. The CDR3 length is 14 residues. The CDR3: CASSLSGRPQAQHF. CDR3 DNA sequence: TGTGCCAGCAGCCTCTCCGGTCGGCCTCAGGCCCAGCATTTT.

This clonotype was detected a few times. This chain uses TRBV3-1 with TRBJ2-1; no clear D gene. The germline V and J ends were trimmed by 4 bases and 0 bases, with 10 bases remaining between them. The CDR3 covers 15 residues. The V gene's germline CDR1 is LGHDT and CDR2 YNNKEL (reference sequence). CDR3 loop: CASSRESSSYNEQFF. CDR3 DNA sequence: TGTGCCAGCAGCCGAGAATCTAGCTCCTACAATGAGCAGTTCTTC.

The genes are TRBV5-1 and TRBJ2-3; 8 bases match TRBD1. The CDR3 is made up of 15 amino acids. From germline, CDR1 is SGHRS and CDR2 YFSETQ. V shed 1 base and J 2 bases; nucleotides not matched to a gene: 3. CDR3 region: CASSLMGQATDTQYF. In DNA form, the CDR3 reads TGCGCCAGCAGCTTGATGGGACAGGCCACAGATACGCAGTATTTT.

The rearrangement links TRBV5-4 to TRBJ2-1; D remains ambiguous. Per germline, CDR1 SGHNT and CDR2 YYREEE (reference sequence). V lost 4 bases and J 5 bases, leaving 7 bases between the germline ends. CDR3 size: 12 residues. The CDR3: CASSAYNNEQFF. In nucleotides, the CDR3 is TGTGCCAGCAGCGCTTACAACAATGAGCAGTTCTTC.

The V gene is TRBV3-1, the J gene TRBJ2-3; 9 bases line up with TRBD2. This CDR3 comprises 15 residues. Trimming took 4 bases from V and 6 from J; bases not matched to a gene: 8. CDR1 LGHDT and CDR2 YNNKEL come from the germline V gene (reference sequence). For the CDR3, the DNA is TGTGCCAGCAGCCCCCCCCGGACTAGCGAGGATACGCAGTATTTT. The encoded protein is CASSPPRTSEDTQYF.

This chain connects TRBV4-1 to TRBJ1-2; TRBD1 matches at 9 bases. The CDR3 covers 16 residues. Looked up from germline, CDR1 is MGHRA and CDR2 is YSYEKL. V shed 5 bases and J 3 bases; nucleotides not matched to a gene: 10. CDR3 sequence reads: CASSRGDREMDYGYTF. CDR3 DNA sequence: TGCGCCAGCAGCAGAGGGGACAGGGAGATGGACTATGGCTACACCTTC.

This clonotype was counted a few times. V usage is TRBV11-1 and J usage is TRBJ2-3, with D perhaps matching TRBD1 or TRBD2 (5 bases each). V was clipped by 8 bases and J by 6 bases, with 12 bases between them. CDR1 and CDR2 (germline): SGHAT, FQDESV (reference sequence). This CDR3 is 12 amino acids long. CDR3 nucleotides: TGTGCCAGCGGAGGATGGGGGGATACGCAGTATTTT. Translated, it gives CASGGWGDTQYF.

The table lists this clonotype with a few counts. This chain links TRBV7-2 with TRBJ2-5, with a weak D call TRBD1 (6 bases). The V gene's germline CDR1 is SGHTA and CDR2 FQGNSA. Between the trimmed V and J ends, which lost 5 bases and 1 base, there was a span of 14 bases. CDR3 length: 15 amino acids. The CDR3 loop reads CASSLFRQAQETQYF. The DNA for the CDR3 is TGTGCCAGCAGCCTCTTTCGACAGGCCCAAGAGACCCAGTACTTC.

The chain is built from TRBV29-1 and TRBJ2-7; D perhaps matches TRBD2 (6 bases). Germline-derived CDR1 and CDR2 are SQVTM and ANQGSEA. CDR3 length equals 14 residues. The germline V and J ends were trimmed by 7 bases and 0 bases, with 16 bases remaining between them. CDR3 bases: TGCAGCGCTCTCATTAGCGGTAGCTCCTACGAGCAGTACTTC. This codes for CSALISGSSYEQYF.

The V gene is TRBV5-1, the J gene TRBJ2-7; D not resolved. V dropped 0 bases and J dropped 3 bases, with 22 bases sitting between them. This CDR3 has 18 amino acids. The germline V gene encodes CDR1 SGHRS and CDR2 YFSETQ. The CDR3 loop reads CASSLAVAEIPLNYEQYF. The CDR3 bases are TGCGCCAGCAGCTTGGCCGTGGCGGAAATTCCCCTTAACTACGAGCAGTACTTC.

The gene calls are TRBV20-1 and TRBJ2-5, with D perhaps TRBD2 (5 bases). The assigned J gene may be wrong: the sequence end matches TRBJ2-7 better. CDR1 DFQATT and CDR2 SNEGSKA come from the germline V gene (reference sequence). The CDR3 contains 13 residues. The CDR3 protein is CSASLTGTYEQYF. CDR3 coding DNA: TGCAGTGCTAGTTTGACGGGAACCTACGAGCAGTACTTC.

This chain uses TRBV11-2 with TRBJ2-7; D may be TRBD2 (6 bases). V shed 3 bases and J shed 2 bases, with 14 bases lying between them. The CDR3 is 15 amino acids. Germline V CDR1 and CDR2: SGHAT, FQNNGV. The CDR3 coding sequence is TGTGCCAGCAGCTTCCCTACGGGGGTCACCTACGAGCAGTACTTC. As protein: CASSFPTGVTYEQYF.

The chain employs TRBV7-3 and TRBJ1-2; D is undetermined. With 5 bases removed from V and 5 bases from J, the gap between germline ends came to 12 bases. Germline CDR1 and CDR2: SGHTA and FQGTGA. This CDR3 comprises 13 residues. The CDR3: CASSASPGYGYTF. DNA of the CDR3: TGTGCCAGCAGCGCCTCCCCTGGGTATGGCTACACCTTC.

The chain recombines TRBV5-1 with TRBJ2-1; D not resolved. V dropped 0 bases and J dropped 8 bases, with 12 bases sitting between them. This CDR3 has 14 residues. Germline CDR1 SGHRS, CDR2 YFSETQ. The CDR3 coding sequence is TGCGCCAGCAGCTTGGGTCCCCTACTGGATGAGCAGTTCTTC. Translating gives CASSLGPLLDEQFF.

The sample holds a few counts of this clonotype. The gene calls are TRBV20-1 and TRBJ2-5, with 8 positions matching TRBD1. The end of the DNA aligns better with TRBJ2-7, so the J call may be wrong. The CDR3 has 15 residues. CDR1 DFQATT and CDR2 SNEGSKA come from the germline V gene (reference sequence). CDR3 protein: CSASDTGTGSYEQYF. In nucleotides, the CDR3 is TGCAGTGCTAGTGATACCGGGACAGGTTCCTACGAGCAGTACTTC.

The chain carries TRBV7-9 and TRBJ2-2, with D tentatively TRBD2 (6 bases). The CDR3 is made up of 17 amino acids. Germline CDR1 reads SEHNR; CDR2 reads FQNEAQ (reference sequence). Trimming pared 4 bases from V and 6 bases from J, leaving 21 bases between. The CDR3 DNA reads as TGTGCCAGCAGCTCAGGACCGGGACTCAATATTCCCGGGGAGCTGTTTTTT. This gives the protein CASSSGPGLNIPGELFF.